This is a list of T cell receptor beta chains from one sample in a study of blood T cell repertoires in COVID-19. The repertoire was sequenced with immunoSEQ multiplex PCR; TCRdb's copy has only in-frame clones and lacks some. The profile shows some 250,000 clones, about 83% of them singletons. Sequenced input: peripheral blood. The receptors were gathered from a man aged 25 to 40 who had recovered from COVID-19. CDR3s include the opening cysteine and the closing phenylalanine or tryptophan. The order of the fields is CDR3 protein, CDR3 DNA, V gene, J gene, clone size, D gene, CDR3 length. A D gene is named only where the DNA matches it firmly. Only part of the rows carry a size: once, few, many, or a class if the clone is expanded.

CDR3aa: CASSLGRPRETQYF
CDR3nt: TGTGCCAGCAGTTTGGGGAGGCCAAGAGAGACCCAGTACTTC
v_gene: TRBV27
j_gene: TRBJ2-5
abundance: -
d_gene: -
len: 14

CDR3aa: CASSETGASEKLFF
CDR3nt: TGTGCCAGCAGCGAGACAGGGGCTTCTGAAAAACTGTTTTTT
v_gene: TRBV9
j_gene: TRBJ1-4
abundance: -
d_gene: TRBD1
len: 14

CDR3aa: CAISGTSGIYNEQFF
CDR3nt: TGTGCCATCAGTGGGACTAGCGGGATATACAATGAGCAGTTCTTC
v_gene: TRBV10-3
j_gene: TRBJ2-1
abundance: -
d_gene: TRBD2
len: 15

CDR3aa: CASSLEGARAGELFF
CDR3nt: TGCGCCAGCAGCTTGGAGGGAGCCCGGGCCGGGGAGCTGTTTTTT
v_gene: TRBV5-1
j_gene: TRBJ2-2
abundance: -
d_gene: -
len: 15

CDR3aa: CASSLGLAGPNTGELFF
CDR3nt: TGTGCCAGCAGTTTGGGACTAGCGGGGCCTAACACCGGGGAGCTGTTTTTT
v_gene: TRBV28
j_gene: TRBJ2-2
abundance: -
d_gene: TRBD2
len: 17

CDR3aa: CASSIGTGTGEETQYF
CDR3nt: TGTGCCAGTAGTATAGGAACAGGGACAGGGGAAGAGACCCAGTACTTC
v_gene: TRBV19
j_gene: TRBJ2-5
abundance: -
d_gene: TRBD1
len: 16

CDR3aa: CASSLKDRKETQYF
CDR3nt: TGTGCCAGCAGCTTGAAAGACAGAAAAGAGACCCAGTACTTC
v_gene: TRBV7-9
j_gene: TRBJ2-5
abundance: -
d_gene: -
len: 14

CDR3aa: CASGAGGTDTQYF
CDR3nt: TGTGCCAGTGGTGCGGGGGGCACAGATACGCAGTATTTT
v_gene: TRBV19
j_gene: TRBJ2-3
abundance: -
d_gene: TRBD2
len: 13

CDR3aa: CASKVREGYGYTF
CDR3nt: TGTGCCAGCAAAGTCAGGGAAGGCTATGGCTACACCTTC
v_gene: TRBV6-5
j_gene: TRBJ1-2
abundance: once
d_gene: -
len: 13

CDR3aa: CSARSRAGYTF
CDR3nt: TGCAGTGCTAGGAGCAGGGCCGGCTACACCTTC
v_gene: TRBV20-1
j_gene: TRBJ1-2
abundance: few
d_gene: -
len: 11

CDR3aa: CASSTSGGPYEQYF
CDR3nt: TGTGCCAGTAGTACTAGCGGGGGCCCATACGAGCAGTACTTC
v_gene: TRBV19
j_gene: TRBJ2-7
abundance: -
d_gene: TRBD2
len: 14

CDR3aa: CASSFSGGYTF
CDR3nt: TGCGCCAGCAGCTTCAGTGGTGGCTACACCTTC
v_gene: TRBV5-1
j_gene: TRBJ1-2
abundance: -
d_gene: -
len: 11

CDR3aa: CASGTGQGPGTGELFF
CDR3nt: TGTGCTAGTGGCACTGGACAGGGTCCGGGCACCGGGGAGCTGTTTTTT
v_gene: TRBV12-5
j_gene: TRBJ2-2
abundance: -
d_gene: TRBD1
len: 16

CDR3aa: CASSARREGGYGYTF
CDR3nt: TGTGCCAGCTCAGCTAGAAGGGAAGGAGGCTATGGCTACACCTTC
v_gene: TRBV18
j_gene: TRBJ1-2
abundance: -
d_gene: -
len: 15

CDR3aa: CASSARTADTQYF
CDR3nt: TGTGCCAGCAGCGCAAGGACAGCAGATACGCAGTATTTT
v_gene: TRBV7-2
j_gene: TRBJ2-3
abundance: few
d_gene: -
len: 13

CDR3aa: CASSPQGDEQYF
CDR3nt: TGTGCCAGCAGCCCCCAAGGGGACGAGCAGTACTTC
v_gene: TRBV6-5
j_gene: TRBJ2-7
abundance: -
d_gene: -
len: 12

CDR3aa: CASSLQGRYGYTF
CDR3nt: TGTGCCAGCAGTTTACAGGGGCGCTATGGCTACACCTTC
v_gene: TRBV12-3/TRBV12-4
j_gene: TRBJ1-2
abundance: -
d_gene: -
len: 13

CDR3aa: CASSQETGGMNTEAFF
CDR3nt: TGTGCCAGCAGCCAAGAGACAGGGGGAATGAACACTGAAGCTTTCTTT
v_gene: TRBV4-2
j_gene: TRBJ1-1
abundance: once
d_gene: TRBD1
len: 16

CDR3aa: CSVSGFRLSIDPDTQYF
CDR3nt: TGCAGCGTTAGCGGGTTCCGACTATCCATCGACCCAGATACGCAGTATTTT
v_gene: TRBV29-1
j_gene: TRBJ2-3
abundance: -
d_gene: -
len: 17

CDR3aa: CASSEYDRGELFF
CDR3nt: TGCGCCAGCAGTGAGTATGACAGGGGGGAGCTGTTTTTT
v_gene: TRBV10-1
j_gene: TRBJ2-2
abundance: -
d_gene: -
len: 13

CDR3aa: CASSPTSTHPPETQYF
CDR3nt: TGTGCCAGCAGCCCGACTAGCACCCATCCCCCGGAGACGCAGTATTTT
v_gene: TRBV14
j_gene: TRBJ2-3
abundance: -
d_gene: TRBD2
len: 16

CDR3aa: CASTRSVTDTQYF
CDR3nt: TGCGCCAGCACTCGGTCTGTCACAGATACGCAGTATTTT
v_gene: TRBV5-1
j_gene: TRBJ2-3
abundance: -
d_gene: -
len: 13

CDR3aa: CASSLAPSTTGELFF
CDR3nt: TGTGCCAGCAGCTTAGCCCCCTCTACCACCGGGGAGCTGTTTTTT
v_gene: TRBV11-2
j_gene: TRBJ2-2
abundance: -
d_gene: -
len: 15

CDR3aa: CASSLRGGGPLADTQYF
CDR3nt: TGTGCCAGCAGCTTGAGGGGCGGGGGGCCACTGGCAGATACGCAGTATTTT
v_gene: TRBV7-9
j_gene: TRBJ2-3
abundance: -
d_gene: TRBD2
len: 17

CDR3aa: CASATGTANSPLHF
CDR3nt: TGTGCCAGCGCAACCGGGACAGCTAATTCACCCCTCCACTTT
v_gene: TRBV4-2
j_gene: TRBJ1-6
abundance: -
d_gene: TRBD1
len: 14

CDR3aa: CASGPTGNQPQHF
CDR3nt: TGTGCCAGCGGGCCGACAGGGAATCAGCCCCAGCATTTT
v_gene: TRBV6-6
j_gene: TRBJ1-5
abundance: few
d_gene: TRBD1
len: 13

CDR3aa: CASSQVAGSRAGKNTEAFF
CDR3nt: TGTGCCAGCAGCCAAGTTGCCGGGTCGAGGGCCGGGAAGAACACTGAAGCTTTCTTT
v_gene: TRBV4-2
j_gene: TRBJ1-1
abundance: -
d_gene: -
len: 19

CDR3aa: CASSFQGALEFYGYTF
CDR3nt: TGTGCCAGCAGTTTCCAGGGGGCGCTTGAATTCTATGGCTACACCTTC
v_gene: TRBV27
j_gene: TRBJ1-2
abundance: -
d_gene: TRBD1
len: 16

CDR3aa: CSASSLAGVLQETQYF
CDR3nt: TGCAGTGCTAGTTCTCTAGCGGGGGTACTCCAAGAGACCCAGTACTTC
v_gene: TRBV20-1
j_gene: TRBJ2-5
abundance: -
d_gene: TRBD2
len: 16

CDR3aa: CATIRSSTSGVHEQYF
CDR3nt: TGTGCCACCATCAGATCATCAACTAGCGGGGTCCACGAGCAGTACTTC
v_gene: TRBV10-3
j_gene: TRBJ2-7
abundance: -
d_gene: TRBD2
len: 16

CDR3aa: CASSVAEMGGYTF
CDR3nt: TGTGCCAGCAGCGTGGCGGAAATGGGTGGCTACACCTTC
v_gene: TRBV9
j_gene: TRBJ1-2
abundance: -
d_gene: -
len: 13

CDR3aa: CASSQEGLSSYNSPLHF
CDR3nt: TGTGCCAGCAGCCAAGAGGGGCTGAGCTCCTATAATTCACCCCTCCACTTT
v_gene: TRBV3-1/TRBV3-2
j_gene: TRBJ1-6
abundance: -
d_gene: -
len: 17

CDR3aa: CASSLIGPQDGNTIYF
CDR3nt: TGTGCCAGCAGCTTAATCGGTCCCCAGGATGGAAACACCATATATTTT
v_gene: TRBV7-2
j_gene: TRBJ1-3
abundance: -
d_gene: -
len: 16

CDR3aa: CGGGEPNTGELFF
CDR3nt: TGTGGTGGAGGGGAACCGAACACCGGGGAGCTGTTTTTT
v_gene: TRBV28
j_gene: TRBJ2-2
abundance: -
d_gene: -
len: 13

CDR3aa: CASSPQGGGYELYEQYF
CDR3nt: TGTGCCAGCAGCCCCCAGGGGGGCGGATACGAGCTCTACGAGCAGTACTTC
v_gene: TRBV7-2
j_gene: TRBJ2-7
abundance: -
d_gene: -
len: 17

CDR3aa: CATGLAGANTDTQYF
CDR3nt: TGTGCCACCGGACTAGCGGGGGCGAACACAGATACGCAGTATTTT
v_gene: TRBV10-3
j_gene: TRBJ2-3
abundance: -
d_gene: TRBD2
len: 15

CDR3aa: CASSFLGQGNSPLHF
CDR3nt: TGTGCCAGCAGCTTCCTCGGACAGGGGAATTCACCCCTCCACTTT
v_gene: TRBV9
j_gene: TRBJ1-6
abundance: few
d_gene: TRBD1
len: 15

CDR3aa: CASSAFQETQYF
CDR3nt: TGTGCCAGCAGCGCGTTCCAAGAGACCCAGTACTTC
v_gene: TRBV7-9
j_gene: TRBJ2-5
abundance: -
d_gene: -
len: 12

CDR3aa: CATRTGPPGELFF
CDR3nt: TGTGCCACTCGGACAGGGCCGCCCGGGGAGCTGTTTTTT
v_gene: TRBV3-1/TRBV3-2
j_gene: TRBJ2-2
abundance: -
d_gene: TRBD1
len: 13

CDR3aa: CASSQDAGVARETQYF
CDR3nt: TGTGCCAGCAGCCAAGATGCTGGCGTCGCGCGGGAGACCCAGTACTTC
v_gene: TRBV3-1/TRBV3-2
j_gene: TRBJ2-5
abundance: -
d_gene: -
len: 16

CDR3aa: CASRTTAVYYGYTF
CDR3nt: TGTGCCAGCAGGACGACAGCCGTGTACTATGGCTACACCTTC
v_gene: TRBV6-5
j_gene: TRBJ1-2
abundance: -
d_gene: -
len: 14

CDR3aa: CASSLRTGANTEAFF
CDR3nt: TGCGCCAGCAGCTTGCGGACAGGGGCGAACACTGAAGCTTTCTTT
v_gene: TRBV5-1
j_gene: TRBJ1-1
abundance: -
d_gene: TRBD1
len: 15

CDR3aa: CSVGTGKDTGELFF
CDR3nt: TGCAGCGTTGGGACAGGGAAGGACACCGGGGAGCTGTTTTTT
v_gene: TRBV29-1
j_gene: TRBJ2-2
abundance: -
d_gene: TRBD1
len: 14

CDR3aa: CASSLPGQGRNEQFF
CDR3nt: TGCGCCAGCAGCCTGCCGGGACAGGGACGGAATGAGCAGTTCTTC
v_gene: TRBV5-1
j_gene: TRBJ2-1
abundance: -
d_gene: TRBD1
len: 15

CDR3aa: CASSPSYGPGQGNEQFF
CDR3nt: TGTGCCAGCAGCCCCTCCTACGGTCCAGGACAGGGCAATGAGCAGTTCTTC
v_gene: TRBV7-2
j_gene: TRBJ2-1
abundance: -
d_gene: TRBD1
len: 17

CDR3aa: CSAGLAGGGEQYF
CDR3nt: TGCAGCGCTGGACTAGCGGGGGGAGGAGAGCAGTACTTC
v_gene: TRBV29-1
j_gene: TRBJ2-7
abundance: -
d_gene: TRBD2
len: 13

CDR3aa: CASSAGGSDEQYF
CDR3nt: TGCGCCAGCAGTGCAGGGGGGTCAGACGAGCAGTACTTC
v_gene: TRBV10-1
j_gene: TRBJ2-7
abundance: -
d_gene: -
len: 13

CDR3aa: CASIRGALRYNEQFF
CDR3nt: TGCGCCAGCATTCGGGGGGCCCTTAGGTACAATGAGCAGTTCTTC
v_gene: TRBV5-1
j_gene: TRBJ2-1
abundance: -
d_gene: -
len: 15

CDR3aa: CASSYGTGRNIQYF
CDR3nt: TGTGCCAGCAGCTACGGGACAGGGAGAAACATTCAGTACTTC
v_gene: TRBV5-4
j_gene: TRBJ2-4
abundance: -
d_gene: TRBD1
len: 14

CDR3aa: CASSERTGQNTDTQYF
CDR3nt: TGTGCCAGCAGTGAAAGGACAGGACAAAACACAGATACGCAGTATTTT
v_gene: TRBV6-1
j_gene: TRBJ2-3
abundance: once
d_gene: TRBD1
len: 16

CDR3aa: CASSAGSAGQPQHF
CDR3nt: TGTGCCAGCAGCGCGGGGTCGGCGGGTCAGCCCCAGCATTTT
v_gene: TRBV9
j_gene: TRBJ1-5
abundance: -
d_gene: -
len: 14

CDR3aa: CASSPGAGADYGYTF
CDR3nt: TGCGCCAGCAGCCCAGGGGCAGGGGCCGACTATGGCTACACCTTC
v_gene: TRBV4-1
j_gene: TRBJ1-2
abundance: -
d_gene: -
len: 15

CDR3aa: CASSLISGGGTDTQYF
CDR3nt: TGTGCCAGCAGTCTAATTAGCGGGGGAGGCACAGATACGCAGTATTTT
v_gene: TRBV28
j_gene: TRBJ2-3
abundance: -
d_gene: TRBD2
len: 16

CDR3aa: CASSLEPVGLAGGLGEQFF
CDR3nt: TGTGCCAGCAGCTTAGAGCCAGTTGGACTAGCGGGGGGGCTGGGTGAGCAGTTCTTC
v_gene: TRBV7-6
j_gene: TRBJ2-1
abundance: -
d_gene: TRBD2
len: 19

CDR3aa: CASSQVTWDRDLAFF
CDR3nt: TGTGCCAGCAGCCAAGTCACGTGGGACAGGGATCTAGCTTTCTTT
v_gene: TRBV3-1/TRBV3-2
j_gene: TRBJ1-1
abundance: -
d_gene: TRBD1
len: 15

CDR3aa: CASSLEIGFSGGVGYGYTF
CDR3nt: TGCGCCAGCAGCTTGGAAATCGGTTTTTCGGGGGGAGTTGGCTATGGCTACACCTTC
v_gene: TRBV5-1
j_gene: TRBJ1-2
abundance: few
d_gene: -
len: 19

CDR3aa: CASRPRGGLQPQHF
CDR3nt: TGTGCCAGCAGACCCCGCGGGGGGCTTCAGCCCCAGCATTTT
v_gene: TRBV27
j_gene: TRBJ1-5
abundance: -
d_gene: -
len: 14